This is a list of T cell receptor beta chains from one sample in a study of shared clonotypes between healthy human individuals. The repertoire was sequenced with immunoSEQ multiplex PCR; TCRdb's copy has only in-frame clones and lacks some. The sample lists roughly 1,100,000 clones, roughly 70% occurring once. The specimen sequenced was memory CD4+ T cells sorted from blood. The receptors come from a man younger than 35 in good health. CDR3s include the opening cysteine and the closing phenylalanine or tryptophan. Each record gives: V gene, J gene, D gene, clone size, CDR3 DNA, CDR3 protein. A D gene is named only where the DNA matches it firmly. A clone size is listed for some rows: how often the clone was seen (once, few, many), or a class if it is expanded.

V gene: TRBV6-5
J gene: TRBJ2-3
D gene: NA
clone size: NA
CDR3 DNA: TGTGCCAGCAGAAGGGGGACACAGCGGTCAGATACGCAGTATTTT
CDR3 protein: CASRRGTQRSDTQYF

V gene: TRBV6-5
J gene: TRBJ2-7
D gene: NA
clone size: NA
CDR3 DNA: TGTGCCAGCAGTGAAACTCGTCAGCGCTACGAGCAGTACTTC
CDR3 protein: CASSETRQRYEQYF

V gene: TRBV11-2
J gene: TRBJ2-3
D gene: NA
clone size: NA
CDR3 DNA: TGTGCCAGCAGCTTAGATTGGCGGAGCACAGATACGCAGTATTTT
CDR3 protein: CASSLDWRSTDTQYF

V gene: TRBV6-1
J gene: TRBJ1-2
D gene: NA
clone size: NA
CDR3 DNA: TGTGCCAGCAGCAAACACCGGGACACGACCTTGGGCTACACCTTC
CDR3 protein: CASSKHRDTTLGYTF

V gene: TRBV28
J gene: TRBJ1-1
D gene: TRBD1
clone size: NA
CDR3 DNA: TGTGCCAGCAGGGTGACAGGGACTGAAGCTTTCTTT
CDR3 protein: CASRVTGTEAFF

V gene: TRBV21-1
J gene: TRBJ1-3
D gene: NA
clone size: once
CDR3 DNA: TGTGCCAGCAACCGACAGGGGGGAAACACCATATATTTT
CDR3 protein: CASNRQGGNTIYF

V gene: TRBV28
J gene: TRBJ2-7
D gene: NA
clone size: NA
CDR3 DNA: TGTGCCACCTCGACTCTCGGGGATCGGTACTTC
CDR3 protein: CATSTLGDRYF

V gene: TRBV19
J gene: TRBJ2-6
D gene: NA
clone size: NA
CDR3 DNA: TGTGCCAGTAGTGAGTGGGTTTCGATTGGGGCCAACGTCCTGACTTTC
CDR3 protein: CASSEWVSIGANVLTF

V gene: TRBV5-4
J gene: TRBJ2-3
D gene: NA
clone size: NA
CDR3 DNA: TGTGCCAGTCGATCGCCCACCACTAGCACAGATACGCAGTATTTT
CDR3 protein: CASRSPTTSTDTQYF

V gene: TRBV7-3
J gene: TRBJ1-6
D gene: NA
clone size: NA
CDR3 DNA: TGTGCCAGCAGTCTCGTTCCGGGAAATTCACCCCTCCACTTT
CDR3 protein: CASSLVPGNSPLHF

V gene: TRBV6-6
J gene: TRBJ2-5
D gene: NA
clone size: few
CDR3 DNA: TGTGCCAGCAGTTACCAGACCCCAGAGACCCAGTACTTC
CDR3 protein: CASSYQTPETQYF

V gene: TRBV6-1
J gene: TRBJ2-7
D gene: NA
clone size: NA
CDR3 DNA: TGTGCCAGCAGTGGGCATACCTACGAGCAGTACTTC
CDR3 protein: CASSGHTYEQYF

V gene: TRBV2
J gene: TRBJ1-2
D gene: NA
clone size: NA
CDR3 DNA: TGTGCCAGCAGTGAAGCCAGGGCCCTGGGTGGCTACACCTTC
CDR3 protein: CASSEARALGGYTF

V gene: TRBV15
J gene: TRBJ1-1
D gene: NA
clone size: few
CDR3 DNA: TGTGCCACCAGCAGATTTATGAACACTGAAGCTTTCTTT
CDR3 protein: CATSRFMNTEAFF

V gene: TRBV7-8
J gene: TRBJ2-3
D gene: TRBD2
clone size: NA
CDR3 DNA: TGTGCCAGCAGCTTATTGGCTAGCGGGGGTCCAGATACGCAGTATTTT
CDR3 protein: CASSLLASGGPDTQYF

V gene: TRBV11-2
J gene: TRBJ2-3
D gene: NA
clone size: NA
CDR3 DNA: TGTGCCAGCAGCCCCCGGCTTGATACGCAGTATTTT
CDR3 protein: CASSPRLDTQYF

V gene: TRBV30
J gene: TRBJ1-2
D gene: NA
clone size: NA
CDR3 DNA: TGTGCCTGGAGCCCCGGGGCCCTTTTCTATGGCTACACCTTC
CDR3 protein: CAWSPGALFYGYTF

V gene: TRBV18
J gene: TRBJ1-3
D gene: NA
clone size: NA
CDR3 DNA: TGTGCCAGCTCACCGCAGTCTGGAAACACCATATATTTT
CDR3 protein: CASSPQSGNTIYF

V gene: TRBV5-5
J gene: TRBJ2-3
D gene: NA
clone size: few
CDR3 DNA: TGTGCCAGCAGCTTAGATAGGGGCGTCACAGATACGCAGTATTTT
CDR3 protein: CASSLDRGVTDTQYF

V gene: TRBV5-1
J gene: TRBJ2-2
D gene: NA
clone size: NA
CDR3 DNA: TGCGCCAGCAGCTTGGAGGGAACCGGGGAGCTGTTTTTT
CDR3 protein: CASSLEGTGELFF

V gene: TRBV7-2
J gene: TRBJ2-3
D gene: NA
clone size: NA
CDR3 DNA: TGTGCCAGCAGCTTAATGGGTCAAGGCGGATCTGGCACAGATACGCAGTATTTT
CDR3 protein: CASSLMGQGGSGTDTQYF

V gene: TRBV19
J gene: TRBJ1-5
D gene: NA
clone size: NA
CDR3 DNA: TGTGCCACTACCCCGTTACGGGGTGATCAGCCCCAGCATTTT
CDR3 protein: CATTPLRGDQPQHF

V gene: TRBV18
J gene: TRBJ1-5
D gene: TRBD1
clone size: NA
CDR3 DNA: TGTGCCAGCTCATCTCAGGGGGGGCAGCCCCAGCATTTT
CDR3 protein: CASSSQGGQPQHF

V gene: TRBV4-3
J gene: TRBJ2-7
D gene: NA
clone size: NA
CDR3 DNA: TGCGCCAGCAGCCAAGATGGAGGGAGGGGGGAGCAGTACTTC
CDR3 protein: CASSQDGGRGEQYF

V gene: TRBV30
J gene: TRBJ2-2
D gene: NA
clone size: NA
CDR3 DNA: TGTGCCTGGAGTGCACAGGAAACCGGGGAGCTGTTTTTT
CDR3 protein: CAWSAQETGELFF

V gene: TRBV4-1
J gene: TRBJ2-1
D gene: TRBD2
clone size: NA
CDR3 DNA: TGCGCCAGCAGCCAAGATATAGCGGGGGGCAACAATGAGCAGTTCTTC
CDR3 protein: CASSQDIAGGNNEQFF

V gene: TRBV19
J gene: TRBJ1-4
D gene: NA
clone size: NA
CDR3 DNA: TGTGCCAGTAGGGATCCGGGACACGGTAATGAAAAACTGTTTTTT
CDR3 protein: CASRDPGHGNEKLFF

V gene: TRBV6-5
J gene: TRBJ2-4
D gene: TRBD1
clone size: NA
CDR3 DNA: TGTGCCAGCAGCTCCGGGACAGGGAACATTCAGTACTTC
CDR3 protein: CASSSGTGNIQYF

V gene: TRBV5-1
J gene: TRBJ2-2
D gene: NA
clone size: NA
CDR3 DNA: TGCGCCAGCCGACGAAGGGGATCCACCGGGGAGCTGTTTTTT
CDR3 protein: CASRRRGSTGELFF

V gene: TRBV7-2
J gene: TRBJ2-5
D gene: TRBD2
clone size: NA
CDR3 DNA: TGTGCCAGCAGTTCAAGCGGGATGGTAGAGACCCAGTACTTC
CDR3 protein: CASSSSGMVETQYF